The T cell receptor (beta chain) under discussion was sequenced for a study of blood T cell repertoires in COVID-19. Overall study context: Sample material is recorded as cDNA or gDNA derived from T cells, B-cell-depleted T cells, or PBMCs.

Looked up from germline, CDR1 is SNHLY and CDR2 is FYNNEI. This CDR3 is 15 amino acids long. After removal of 7 bases from V and 3 bases from J, the junction contained 8 bases not matched to a gene. Study processing details: Counts of nucleated cells, estimated from reference gene primer amplification, were obtained. Profiling relied on immunoSEQ multiplex PCR, and the TCRdb table lists in-frame clones only, not all of them. V and J calls and clone size are as listed in that table; D and trimming were resolved from the DNA. The sample shows 150,000 to 180,000 clones, 75% to 90% of them seen only once.

The chain couples TRBV2 to TRBJ2-2, with 7 bases aligning to TRBD2. The receptor was derived from a woman aged 70 to 79 with acute or convalescent COVID-19. Sequencing used peripheral blood. The CDR3 nucleotides read TGTGCCAGCACAGTAGGGACTACCTACACCGGGGAGCTGTTTTTT. The encoded protein is CASTVGTTYTGELFF.